The TCR beta chain described here comes from a study of T cells expressing NK-cell markers. Whole-study context: HCMV serostatus: seven of eight sequenced donors positive, one negative.

Overall study results and limits: Once again these clonotypes came out on top in the CD3+CD56-NKG2C+ fraction of four donors.

The CDR3 consists of 15 residues. The germline V gene has CDR1 LGHDT and CDR2 YNNKEL (reference sequence). Concerning this clonotype itself: Its specificity is not known.

TCRdb re-called the 5' RACE reads; every CDR3 protein appears as one record, without DNA. This repertoire includes 120,000 to 150,000 distinct CDR3 sequences. The chain has TRBV3-1 and TRBJ2-7; TCRdb lists TRBD2, though no DNA is available to test this call. The sequence was collected from a man aged 18 to 29 in good health. The specimen sequenced was blood T cells: a sorted CD56 or NKG2C T cell subset, CD4+ or CD8+ T cells, or bulk PBMC T cells (not recorded which). Here the CDR3 reads CASSQVKLAGAEQYF.